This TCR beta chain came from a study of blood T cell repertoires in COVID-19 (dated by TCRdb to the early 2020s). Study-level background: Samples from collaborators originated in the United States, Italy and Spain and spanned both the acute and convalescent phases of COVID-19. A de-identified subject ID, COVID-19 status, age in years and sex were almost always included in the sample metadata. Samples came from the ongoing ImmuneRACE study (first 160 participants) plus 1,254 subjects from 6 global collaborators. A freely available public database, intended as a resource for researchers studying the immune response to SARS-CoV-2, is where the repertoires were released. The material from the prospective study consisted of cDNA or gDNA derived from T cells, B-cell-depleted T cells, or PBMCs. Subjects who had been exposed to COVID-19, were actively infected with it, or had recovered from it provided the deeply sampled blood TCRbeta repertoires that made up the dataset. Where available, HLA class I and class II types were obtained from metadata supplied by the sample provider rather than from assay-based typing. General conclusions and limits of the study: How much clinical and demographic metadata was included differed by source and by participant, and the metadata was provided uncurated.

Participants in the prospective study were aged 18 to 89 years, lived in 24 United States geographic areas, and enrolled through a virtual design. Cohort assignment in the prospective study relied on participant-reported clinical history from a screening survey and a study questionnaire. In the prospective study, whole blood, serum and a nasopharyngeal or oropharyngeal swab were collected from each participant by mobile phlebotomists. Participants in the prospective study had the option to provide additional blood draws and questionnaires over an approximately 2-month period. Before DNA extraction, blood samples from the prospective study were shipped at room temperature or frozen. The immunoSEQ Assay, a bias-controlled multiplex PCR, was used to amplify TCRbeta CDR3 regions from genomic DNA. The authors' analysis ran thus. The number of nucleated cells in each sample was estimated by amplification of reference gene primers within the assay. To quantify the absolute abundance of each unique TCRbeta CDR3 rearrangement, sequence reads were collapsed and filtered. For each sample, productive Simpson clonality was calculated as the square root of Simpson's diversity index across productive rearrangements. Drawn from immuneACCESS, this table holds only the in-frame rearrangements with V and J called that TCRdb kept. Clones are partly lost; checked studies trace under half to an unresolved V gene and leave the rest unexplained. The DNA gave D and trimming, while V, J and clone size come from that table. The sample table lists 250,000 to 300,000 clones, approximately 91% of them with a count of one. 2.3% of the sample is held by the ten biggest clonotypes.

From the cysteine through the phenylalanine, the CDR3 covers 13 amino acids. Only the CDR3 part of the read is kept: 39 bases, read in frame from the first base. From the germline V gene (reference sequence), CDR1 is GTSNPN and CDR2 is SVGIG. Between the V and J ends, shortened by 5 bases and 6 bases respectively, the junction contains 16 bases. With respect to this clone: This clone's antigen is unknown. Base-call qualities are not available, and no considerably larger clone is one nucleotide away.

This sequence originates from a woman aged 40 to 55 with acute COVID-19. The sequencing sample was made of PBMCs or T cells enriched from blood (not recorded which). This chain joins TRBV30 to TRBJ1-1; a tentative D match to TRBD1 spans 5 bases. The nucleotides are TGTGCCTGGGCAGGGAGACTAGGCTCTGAAGCTTTCTTT. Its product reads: CAWAGRLGSEAFF.